This TCR beta chain comes out of a study of graft-versus-host responses after intestinal transplantation. Across the whole study: Every recipient had anti-thymocyte globulin induction and 2 to 4 years of tacrolimus plus steroids.

In the case of this clone: Antigen: not known.

Data came from immunoSEQ multiplex PCR; TCRdb stores just in-frame clones and leaves some out. The sample holds about 70,000 clones; about 94% are singletons and the top ten take approximately 0.5%. This CDR3 contains 11 residues. V was clipped by 5 bases and J by 4 bases, with 8 bases between them. Per germline, CDR1 SQVTM and CDR2 ANQGSEA. Overall study results and limits: GvH clones surfaced in recipient marrow, some emerging earlier in ileum or blood.

The specimen was unstimulated CD8+ T cells sorted from spleen or lymph node cells, collected before intestinal transplant. This TCR derives from a human donor who received an intestinal transplant. The chain has TRBV29-1 and TRBJ1-2, with no clear D. The CDR3 protein is CSVSSIYGYTF. The CDR3 bases are TGCAGCGTTAGCTCGATCTATGGCTACACCTTC.